This TCR beta chain appears in the sequencing data of a study of blood T cell repertoires in COVID-19 (dated by TCRdb to the early 2020s). Study-wide context: Samples from collaborators originated in the United States, Italy and Spain and spanned both the acute and convalescent phases of COVID-19. The prospective study material was composed of cDNA or gDNA derived from T cells, B-cell-depleted T cells, or PBMCs. The dataset comprised deeply sampled blood TCRbeta repertoires from subjects exposed to, actively infected with, or recovered from COVID-19. A freely available public database, intended as a resource for researchers studying the immune response to SARS-CoV-2, is where the repertoires were released. Samples came from the ongoing ImmuneRACE study (first 160 participants) plus 1,254 subjects from 6 global collaborators. Nearly every sample came with metadata listing a de-identified subject ID, COVID-19 status, age in years and sex. Where available, HLA class I and class II types were obtained from metadata supplied by the sample provider rather than from assay-based typing. Here is what the overall study found, with its caveats: How much clinical and demographic metadata was included differed by source and by participant, and the metadata was provided uncurated.

Each collaborating institution followed its own protocols to collect whole blood in K2EDTA tubes. For TCRbeta analysis, collaborators shipped samples in one of three forms: frozen whole blood, isolated PBMCs, or DNA extracted from either of those sample types. TCRbeta CDR3 regions were amplified from genomic DNA using the immunoSEQ Assay, a bias-controlled multiplex PCR. On the authors' methods: Nucleated cell counts per sample were estimated from amplification of reference gene primers within the assay. Sequence reads were collapsed and filtered to measure the absolute abundance of every unique TCRbeta CDR3 rearrangement. For each sample, productive Simpson clonality was calculated by taking the square root of Simpson's diversity index across productive rearrangements. Sourced from immuneACCESS, this table was stored by TCRdb with only in-frame sequences that have V and J called. A share of the clones is absent; for the studies checked, an unresolved V gene accounts for under half, and the remainder has no known explanation. That table is the source of V, J and clone size, and D and trimming were worked out from the DNA. The sample table holds around 65,000 clones, of which about four fifths were seen once. Around 47% of the sample lies in the top ten.

With respect to this clone: What this receptor recognizes is not known. Per-base quality was not reported, and no clone a single base away is much larger than it.

The CDR3 measures 11 amino acids from cysteine to phenylalanine. Only the CDR3 region is kept as DNA, spanning 33 bases read in frame from base 1. Deletion took 4 bases off V and 5 bases off J, with a span of 5 bases between the germline ends. Based on the germline V gene, the CDR1 and CDR2 sequences are MDHEN and SYDVKM. Sequencing used peripheral blood. The sequence links TRBV28 to TRBJ1-2; the D gene is unclear. The TCR sequence derives from a human donor in a cohort sampled during active COVID-19. The CDR3 region reads CASSWSYGYTF. The nucleotides read TGTGCCAGCAGTTGGAGTTATGGCTACACCTTC.